Each of the 20 T cell receptor beta chains below was sequenced from the same sample in a study of blood T cell repertoires in COVID-19. The repertoire was sequenced with immunoSEQ multiplex PCR; TCRdb's copy has only in-frame clones and lacks some. The table lists 80,000 or so clones, approximately 81% of them singletons. Sequenced sample: peripheral blood. Receptor source: an elderly man with acute or convalescent COVID-19.

The rearrangement joins TRBV30 to TRBJ2-2; TRBD2 matches 7 bases. The CDR3 extends over 14 amino acids. From germline, CDR1 is GTSNPN and CDR2 SVGIG (reference sequence). With V trimmed by 0 bases and J by 6 bases, 4 bases remained unmatched. The CDR3 bases are TGTGCCTGGAGTGTGGGAGGGGCGGCCGGGGAGCTGTTTTTT. Translation gives CAWSVGGAAGELFF.

This chain joins TRBV19 and TRBJ1-5; D perhaps matches TRBD1 (6 bases). V shed 1 base and J shed 1 base, with 11 bases lying between them. CDR3 length: 16 residues. Per germline, CDR1 LNHDA and CDR2 SQIVND (reference sequence). The CDR3, as DNA: TGTGCCAGTAGTATAGGGGGCAGGGGCAGCAATCAGCCCCAGCATTTT. Residues: CASSIGGRGSNQPQHF.

The V gene is TRBV5-1, the J gene TRBJ1-6, with 7 bases fitting TRBD1. This CDR3 contains 14 residues. V lost 4 bases, J lost 8 bases, and 6 bases stayed unmatched. The germline gives CDR1 SGHRS, CDR2 YFSETQ. CDR3 sequence: CASSTGQTDSPLHF. The CDR3 DNA reads TGCGCCAGCAGCACGGGACAGACAGATTCACCCCTCCACTTT.

The chain combines TRBV4-1 with TRBJ2-7; D is perhaps TRBD2 (5 bases). Germline CDR1 reads MGHRA; CDR2 reads YSYEKL. This CDR3 spans 14 amino acids. The germline V and J ends were trimmed by 1 base and 2 bases, with 9 bases remaining between them. The CDR3 here is CASSQVGVTYEQYF. CDR3 DNA: TGCGCCAGCAGCCAAGTCGGGGTAACCTACGAGCAGTACTTC.

The chain joins TRBV14 to TRBJ2-5; D assignment may be TRBD1 or TRBD2 (6 bases each). CDR1 and CDR2 (germline): SGHDN, FVKESK. The CDR3 is 14 residues long. Trimming pared 8 bases from V and 4 bases from J, leaving 17 bases between. In DNA form, the CDR3 reads TGTGCCAGCGGCCGGGGGCACGCAGCAGAGACCCAGTACTTC. Translating it yields CASGRGHAAETQYF. The full variable domain, with the rest looked up from reference TRBV14 and TRBJ2-5, is EAGVTQFPSHSVIEKGQTVTLRCDPISGHDNLYWYRRVMGKEIKFLLHFVKESKQDESGMPNNRFLAERTGGTYSTLKVQPAELEDSGVYFCASGRGHAAETQYFGPGTRLLVL.

The chain joins TRBV12-5 to TRBJ1-3, with unresolved D. Germline CDR1 reads LGHNT; CDR2 reads FRNRAP. The CDR3 consists of 13 residues. The ends were cut back, 3 bases at V and 0 bases at J, with 3 bases in the middle. The CDR3 DNA reads TGTGCTAGTGGTTTCAACTCTGGAAACACCATATATTTT. It yields the protein CASGFNSGNTIYF.

CDR3 in amino acids: CASRPWTGTDTQYF. CDR3 nucleotide sequence: TGTGCCAGCAGACCGTGGACTGGCACAGATACGCAGTATTTT. This sequence joins TRBV6-5 and TRBJ2-3, with D maybe TRBD2 (5 bases). This CDR3 has 14 residues. The germline V gene encodes CDR1 MNHEY and CDR2 SVGAGI. V gave up 6 bases and J gave up 1 base, with 11 bases separating them.

The chain joins TRBV3-1 (or the pseudogene TRBV3-2) to TRBJ2-7; maybe TRBD1 (6 bases). V shed 6 bases and J shed 5 bases, with 14 bases lying between them. The CDR3 spans 13 residues. From germline, CDR1 is LGHDT and CDR2 YNNKEL (reference sequence). The CDR3 DNA is TGTGCCAGCAGTCTTCCAGGGGCCCACGAGCAGTACTTC. As protein: CASSLPGAHEQYF.

The rearrangement uses TRBV11-2 and TRBJ2-5, with D perhaps TRBD2 (5 bases). Germline values: CDR1 SGHAT, CDR2 FQNNGV. This CDR3 is built from 13 residues. V was cut by 5 bases and J by 5 bases, with 12 bases left in between. The CDR3 DNA sequence: TGTGCCAGCAGCCGTACTAGAGCGGAGACCCAGTACTTC. Amino acids: CASSRTRAETQYF.

The chain combines TRBV29-1 with TRBJ2-5, with 8 bases that match TRBD1. Trimming took 8 bases from V and 1 from J; bases not matched to a gene: 9. CDR1 and CDR2 from the germline V gene are SQVTM and ANQGSEA. CDR3 length: 14 residues. The chain's CDR3 is CSIGQGSGQETQYF. The CDR3 DNA follows: TGCAGCATAGGACAGGGCTCCGGCCAAGAGACCCAGTACTTC.

This chain links TRBV2 with TRBJ2-2, with 12 bases fitting TRBD2. Trimming at V came to 10 bases and at J to 5 bases, leaving 8 bases not matched to a gene. The CDR3 runs to 15 residues. The germline gives CDR1 SNHLY, CDR2 FYNNEI. CDR3 sequence (DNA): TGTGCCATCGAGACTAGCGGGGGCCGGACCGGGGAGCTGTTTTTT. The encoded protein is CAIETSGGRTGELFF.

This clone appeared a single time. This chain connects TRBV7-9 to TRBJ2-2, with D unresolved. CDR1 is SEHNR and CDR2 is FQNEAQ in the germline V gene (reference sequence). Trimming shortened V by 4 bases and J by 3 bases, and 6 bases separated the two germline ends. This CDR3 is 13 amino acids long. The CDR3 coding sequence is TGTGCCAGCAGCTCGCAGTACACCGGGGAGCTGTTTTTT. Protein: CASSSQYTGELFF.

As DNA, the CDR3 is TGTGCCAGCAGCCAAGGAGGCTGGGACAGGGAAGCTTTCTTT. Its translation is CASSQGGWDREAFF. The V call is TRBV3-1 (or the pseudogene TRBV3-2), the J call TRBJ1-1; 8 bases match TRBD1. The CDR3 length is 14 residues. V dropped 1 base and J dropped 8; count of bases not matched to a gene: 6. From germline, CDR1 is LGHDT and CDR2 YNNKEL (reference sequence).

The gene calls are TRBV18 and TRBJ2-2, with 7 bases lining up with TRBD1. The V gene end was trimmed by 0 bases and the J gene end by 1 base; junction bases not matched to a gene: 2. Germline-derived CDR1 and CDR2 are KGHSH and LQKENI. The CDR3 length is 16 residues. The CDR3 loop is CASSPPGQRNTGELFF. In nucleotides, the CDR3 is TGTGCCAGCTCACCACCGGGACAGCGGAACACCGGGGAGCTGTTTTTT.

The sample holds a few counts of this clone. The V and J genes are TRBV5-4 and TRBJ2-7, with 10 bases lining up with TRBD2. Germline lookup yields CDR1 SGHNT and CDR2 YYREEE (reference sequence). V was pared by 4 bases and J by 0 bases, with 7 bases of the junction left unmatched. This CDR3 region has 16 residues. The chain's CDR3 is CASSPSSGRSSYEQYF. The CDR3 nucleotides are TGTGCCAGCAGCCCCAGTAGCGGGAGGAGCTCCTACGAGCAGTACTTC.

This chain joins TRBV10-3 and TRBJ1-2, with D tentatively TRBD1 (5 bases). This CDR3 is 15 amino acids long. Between the trimmed V and J ends, which lost 0 bases and 5 bases, there was a span of 13 bases. The germline gives CDR1 ENHRY, CDR2 SYGVKD. This CDR3 reads CAISESGKGVYGYTF. The DNA for the CDR3 is TGTGCCATCAGTGAGTCGGGGAAAGGGGTTTATGGCTACACCTTC.

The rearrangement joins TRBV2 to TRBJ2-5; D remains unclear. Germline V gene lookup returns CDR1 SNHLY and CDR2 FYNNEI. The CDR3 sequence is 12 residues long. V lost 7 bases to trimming and J lost 4 bases, with 10 bases between them. CDR3 loop: CASTRLGETQYF. The CDR3 DNA sequence: TGTGCCAGCACAAGACTCGGAGAGACCCAGTACTTC.

J is TRBJ1-6 and V is TRBV2, with D perhaps matching TRBD1 (5 bases). Trimming took off 8 bases at V and 10 bases at J, with 15 bases between the two ends. In germline, CDR1 is SNHLY, CDR2 FYNNEI. The CDR3 is 13 residues long. CDR3 protein: CASLLQGGSPLHF. The DNA of the CDR3 is TGTGCCAGCCTCCTGCAGGGAGGATCACCCCTCCACTTT. Full variable domain (remainder filled in from reference TRBV2 and TRBJ1-6): EPEVTQTPSHQVTQMGQEVILRCVPISNHLYFYWYRQILGQKVEFLVSFYNNEISEKSEIFDDQFSVERPDGSNFTLKIRSTKLEDSAMYFCASLLQGGSPLHFGNGTRLTVT.

This rearrangement joins TRBV11-2 to TRBJ1-4; a weak D match, TRBD1 (5 bases). The V end lost 5 bases, the J end lost 6 bases, and 10 bases lay between the germline ends. The CDR3 has 13 amino acids. CDR1 and CDR2 (germline): SGHAT, FQNNGV. CDR3: CASSKRQYEKLFF. The DNA for the CDR3 is TGTGCCAGCAGCAAACGACAGTATGAAAAACTGTTTTTT. The variable domain in full, with the rest retrieved from reference TRBV11-2 and TRBJ1-4, is EAGVAQSPRYKIIEKRQSVAFWCNPISGHATLYWYQQILGQGPKLLIQFQNNGVVDDSQLPKDRFSAERLKGVDSTLKIQPAKLEDSAVYLCASSKRQYEKLFFGSGTQLSVL.

The CDR3 DNA reads as TGTGCCAGCAGCGTAGCTCAGGGCTTCACAGATACGCAGTATTTT. This encodes CASSVAQGFTDTQYF. The rearrangement joins TRBV9 to TRBJ2-3; maybe TRBD1 (5 bases). CDR1 is SGDLS, CDR2 YYNGEE, per germline. This CDR3 region has 15 residues. Trimming took 0 bases from V and 2 from J, leaving 10 bases between them.